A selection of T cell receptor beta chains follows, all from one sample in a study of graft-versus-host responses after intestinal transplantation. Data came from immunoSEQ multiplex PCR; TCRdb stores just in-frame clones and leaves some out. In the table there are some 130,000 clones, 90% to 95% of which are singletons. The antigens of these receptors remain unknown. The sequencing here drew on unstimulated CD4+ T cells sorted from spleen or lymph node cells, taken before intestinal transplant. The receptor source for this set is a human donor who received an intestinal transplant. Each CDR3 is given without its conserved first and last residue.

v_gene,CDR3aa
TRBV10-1,AATDRGPYSGSSYEQY
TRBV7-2,ASSSRPSTVLSGYT
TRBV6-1,ASRTLAGSLNRQY
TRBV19,ATTPAGTGGAGTEAF
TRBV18,ASSGTLGSYNSPLH
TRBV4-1,ASSQDGLGRGGEQF
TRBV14,ASSLQWYNEQF
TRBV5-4,ASSVPGLVGNTIY
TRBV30,AWSPDRRYGYT
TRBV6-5,ASSYSDPGNQPQH
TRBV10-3,AAGGQGNTGELF
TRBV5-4,ASSLVGPTDTQY
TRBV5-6,ASSFRRDRANEQF
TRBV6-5,ASSFGESYNSPLH
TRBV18,ASSPAGEGNQPQH
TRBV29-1,SGRFRGKYEQY
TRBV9,ASSVLGAYNEQF
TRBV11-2,ASSPQEVGANVLT
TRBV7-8,ASSLEEGQRYGYT
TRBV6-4,ASHPGTATGGYT
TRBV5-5,ASSFYRGATNEKLF
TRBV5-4,ASSSLDRMDEQF
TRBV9,ASSVGSSILTNEKLF
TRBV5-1,ASSLSLTTGYPLNEQF
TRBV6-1,ASSEEGTQY
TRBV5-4,ASSFGGETQY
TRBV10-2,ASSESERGGRF
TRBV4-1,ASSLTYSGYQETQY
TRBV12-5,ASGFGGPGTQY
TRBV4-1,ASSQGQTGSYGYT
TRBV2,ASTVAGPSPLH